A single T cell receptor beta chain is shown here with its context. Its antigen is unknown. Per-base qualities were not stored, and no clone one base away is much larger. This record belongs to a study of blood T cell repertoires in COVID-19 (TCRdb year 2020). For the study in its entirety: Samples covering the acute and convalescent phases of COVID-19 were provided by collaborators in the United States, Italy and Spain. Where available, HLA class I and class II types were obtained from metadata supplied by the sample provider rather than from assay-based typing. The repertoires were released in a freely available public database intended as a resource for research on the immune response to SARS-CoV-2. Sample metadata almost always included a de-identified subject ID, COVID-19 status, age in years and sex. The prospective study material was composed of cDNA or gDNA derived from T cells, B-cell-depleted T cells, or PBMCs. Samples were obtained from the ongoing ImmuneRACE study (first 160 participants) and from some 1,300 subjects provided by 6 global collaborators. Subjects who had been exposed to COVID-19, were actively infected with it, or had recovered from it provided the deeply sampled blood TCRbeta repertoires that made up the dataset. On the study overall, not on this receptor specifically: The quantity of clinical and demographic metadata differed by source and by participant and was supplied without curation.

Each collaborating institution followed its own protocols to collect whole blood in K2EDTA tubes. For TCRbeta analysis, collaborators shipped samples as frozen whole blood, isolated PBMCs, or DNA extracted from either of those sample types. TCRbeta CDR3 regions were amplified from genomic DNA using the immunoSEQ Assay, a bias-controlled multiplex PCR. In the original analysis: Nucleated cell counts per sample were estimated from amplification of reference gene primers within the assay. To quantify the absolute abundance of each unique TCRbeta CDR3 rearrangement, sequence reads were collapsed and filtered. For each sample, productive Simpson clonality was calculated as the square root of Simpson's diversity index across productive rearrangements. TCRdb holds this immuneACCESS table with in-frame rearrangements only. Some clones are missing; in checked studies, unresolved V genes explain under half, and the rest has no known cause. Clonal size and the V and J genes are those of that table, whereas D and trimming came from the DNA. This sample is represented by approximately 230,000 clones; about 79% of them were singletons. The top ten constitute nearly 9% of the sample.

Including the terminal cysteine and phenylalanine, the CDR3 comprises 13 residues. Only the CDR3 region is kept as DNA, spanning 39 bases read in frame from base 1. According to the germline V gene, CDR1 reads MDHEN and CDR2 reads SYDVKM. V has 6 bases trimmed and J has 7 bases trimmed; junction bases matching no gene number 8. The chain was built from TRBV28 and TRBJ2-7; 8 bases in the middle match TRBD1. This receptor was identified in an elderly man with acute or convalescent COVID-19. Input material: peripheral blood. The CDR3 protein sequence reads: CASRPRDRREQYF. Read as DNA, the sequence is TGTGCCAGCAGACCCCGGGACAGGCGGGAGCAGTACTTC.